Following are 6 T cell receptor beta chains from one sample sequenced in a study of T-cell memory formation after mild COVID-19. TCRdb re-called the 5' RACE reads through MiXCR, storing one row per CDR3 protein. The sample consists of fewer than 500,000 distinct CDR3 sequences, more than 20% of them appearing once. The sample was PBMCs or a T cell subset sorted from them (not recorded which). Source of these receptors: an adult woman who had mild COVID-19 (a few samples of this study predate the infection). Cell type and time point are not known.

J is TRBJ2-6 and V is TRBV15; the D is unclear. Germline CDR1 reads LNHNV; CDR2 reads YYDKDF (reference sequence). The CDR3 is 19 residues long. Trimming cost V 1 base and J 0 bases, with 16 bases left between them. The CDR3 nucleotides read TGTGCCACCAGCAGAGTTTCGGTCGGAAGGGCCTCTGGGGCCAACGTCCTGACTTTC. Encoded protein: CATSRVSVGRASGANVLTF. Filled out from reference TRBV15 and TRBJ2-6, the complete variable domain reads DAMVIQNPRYQVTQFGKPVTLSCSQTLNHNVMYWYQQKSSQAPKLLFHYYDKDFNNEADTPDNFQSRRPNTSFCFLDIRSPGLGDTAMYLCATSRVSVGRASGANVLTFGAGSRLTVL.

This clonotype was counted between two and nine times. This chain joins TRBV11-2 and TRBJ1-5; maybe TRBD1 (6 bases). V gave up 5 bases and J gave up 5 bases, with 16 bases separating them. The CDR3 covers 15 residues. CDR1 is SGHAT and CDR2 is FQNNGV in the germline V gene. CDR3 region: CASSLESGGHQPQHF. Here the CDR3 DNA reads TGTGCCAGCAGCCTGGAGAGCGGGGGGCATCAGCCCCAGCATTTT. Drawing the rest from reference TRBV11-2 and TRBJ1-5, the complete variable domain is EAGVAQSPRYKIIEKRQSVAFWCNPISGHATLYWYQQILGQGPKLLIQFQNNGVVDDSQLPKDRFSAERLKGVDSTLKIQPAKLEDSAVYLCASSLESGGHQPQHFGDGTRLSIL.

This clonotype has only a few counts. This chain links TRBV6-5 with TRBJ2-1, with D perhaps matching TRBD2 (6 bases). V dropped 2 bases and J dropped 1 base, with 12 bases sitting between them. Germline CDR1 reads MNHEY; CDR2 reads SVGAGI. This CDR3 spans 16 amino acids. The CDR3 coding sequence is TGTGCCAGCAGTTACCTGGGGGGAGTTTCCTACAATGAGCAGTTCTTC. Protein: CASSYLGGVSYNEQFF.

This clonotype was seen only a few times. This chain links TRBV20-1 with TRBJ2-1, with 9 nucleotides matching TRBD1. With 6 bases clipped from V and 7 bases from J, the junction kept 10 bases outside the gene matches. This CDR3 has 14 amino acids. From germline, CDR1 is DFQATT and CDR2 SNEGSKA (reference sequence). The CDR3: CSATDRGEGNEQFF. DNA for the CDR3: TGCAGTGCCACCGACAGGGGGGAAGGGAATGAGCAGTTCTTC.

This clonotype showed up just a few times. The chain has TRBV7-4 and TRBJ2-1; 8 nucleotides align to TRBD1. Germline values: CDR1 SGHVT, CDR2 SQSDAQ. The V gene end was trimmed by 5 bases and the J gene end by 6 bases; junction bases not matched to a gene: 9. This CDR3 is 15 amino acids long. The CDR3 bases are TGTGCCAGCAGCCCGGGACAGGTGGGGGGCAATGAGCAGTTCTTC. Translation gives CASSPGQVGGNEQFF.

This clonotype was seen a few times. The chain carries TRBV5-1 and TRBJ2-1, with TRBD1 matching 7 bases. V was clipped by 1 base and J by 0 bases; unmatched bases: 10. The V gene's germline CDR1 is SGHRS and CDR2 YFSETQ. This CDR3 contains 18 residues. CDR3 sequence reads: CASSLRQGALSSYNEQFF. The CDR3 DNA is TGCGCCAGCAGCTTGAGACAGGGTGCCCTTAGCTCCTACAATGAGCAGTTCTTC.